This TCR beta chain appears in the sequencing data of a study of T-cell memory formation after mild COVID-19 (dated by TCRdb to the early 2020s). Some background on the complete study: TCR sequence clusters from the two donors were largely donor specific. Longitudinal TCRalpha and TCRbeta repertoire sequencing tracked T-cell clones expanding and contracting after mild COVID-19 in a couple of donors. Two young, previously healthy adult volunteers, one female and one male, were included in the cohort.

There are 14 amino acids in the CDR3, from cysteine to phenylalanine inclusive. Only CDR3 DNA remains: 42 bases, in frame from the first base. Sequences MNHEY (CDR1) and SVGAGI (CDR2) are obtained from the germline V gene. Ficoll-Paque density gradient centrifugation was the method used to isolate PBMCs. Note on this clonotype: Its antigen is unknown. The junction and the germline gene differ at one end; a read error may be behind it.

Sequenced using an Illumina NovaSeq 6000. Using 5'RACE with constant-segment primers, TCRalpha and TCRbeta cDNA libraries were constructed, with sample barcodes and unique molecular identifiers added in the process. Trizol reagent was used to extract RNA from every sample. Amplification of the libraries took two PCR steps, and the second step added a second sample barcode plus Illumina TruSeq adapters. Sequencing of libraries was performed on an Illumina NovaSeq with 2 x 150 bp paired-end reads. On the study's bioinformatics: Reads were demultiplexed and collapsed into UMI-guided consensus sequences with migec v1.2.7. Using mixcr v2.1.11, the UMI consensuses were aligned to TRA and TRB V and J templates and assembled into clonotypes. Clonotypes were classified as expanded or contracted when called significant by both edgeR and NoisET, with noise models trained on biological replicates. For edgeR calls, the thresholds were a false discovery rate-adjusted p below 0.01 and a log2 fold-change of 1. As an exploratory analysis of dynamics, PCA with hierarchical clustering was applied to max-normalized trajectories of the 1000 most abundant clonotypes. The CD4 or CD8 phenotype of responding clones was assigned using the separately sequenced CD4+ and CD8+ repertoires. The public sequencing data were trimmed at Q25 with fastp and processed into clonotypes with MiXCR by TCRdb, which kept only in-frame beta chains. A single entry per CDR3 protein holds the most common genes and DNA from its merged rows. It is TCRdb's table, rather than the study itself, that gives the V and J calls and clone size. The sample table contains approximately 500,000 distinct CDR3 sequences; only one count was recorded for roughly 25% of them. The leading ten clones occupy approximately 12% of the sample.

What the study reported, not specific to this receptor: Whether the second-wave clones peaking on day 37 were SARS-CoV-2 specific was not confirmed. Contracting CD4+ clones were located mainly in the CM and EM memory subsets, whereas CD8+ clones were found to be enriched in EMRA. The study covered only a couple of mild cases, and larger cohorts including severe cases with pre-infection samples were considered necessary. From day 15 to 85, contracting clones showed balanced CD4/CD8 phenotypes, whereas a second wave of clones that expanded from day 15 to 37 leaned towards CD4+. Some responding clones were found in pre-infection memory, which suggests that pre-existing cross-reactive memory T cells took part in the SARS-CoV-2 response.

The chain employs TRBV6-5 and TRBJ2-2; TRBD2 matches 9 bases in the middle. This TCR derives from an adult woman who had mild COVID-19 (a few samples of this study predate the infection). The sample titles of this study are shuffled in the database, so cell type and time point are left out; the donor was told from shared clones. Material for sequencing was PBMCs or a T cell subset sorted from them (not recorded which). At the DNA level, the sequence is TGTGCCAGCCGCCAGCGGGGGGCGACCGGGGAGCTGTATTTT. Translation gives CASRQRGATGELYF.